This T cell receptor (beta chain) was sequenced for a study of Ad26.COV2.S vaccination and SARS-CoV-2 variants (dated by TCRdb to the early 2020s). Describing the broader study: Donors in the vaccine arm were drawn from COV1001, a multicentre, randomized, double-blind, placebo-controlled phase I-IIa trial testing Ad26.COV2.S in healthy adults. Dosing of Ad26.COV2.S was intramuscular, at either 5x10^10 or 1x10^11 viral particles, delivered as one shot or as two shots spaced 56 days apart. Trial participants were randomized into five groups of five: low-dose or high-dose Ad26.COV2.S given once or twice, or placebo on both occasions. The TCR-sequenced set comprised about 32 samples: around 20 Ad26.COV2.S vaccine recipients, 5 placebo recipients and 8 SARS-CoV-2 convalescent individuals. TCRbeta repertoire sequencing was used to assess the specificity and breadth of SARS-CoV-2-reactive T cell receptors after Ad26.COV2.S vaccination. Throughout the experiments and outcome assessment, investigators stayed blinded to trial group allocation. The research as a whole found: Spike-specific TCR breadth was higher in Ad26.COV2.S recipients than in placebo recipients (P = 0.0014). Substantial breadth of spike-specific CD8+ and CD4+ T cell responses was reported after vaccination. Vaccine and placebo recipients had similar non-spike TCR breadth, a finding consistent with the vaccine containing only spike. It was noted by the authors that total T cell responses may have been underestimated by the TCR breadth and depth analyses. The study lacked the statistical power to compare responses across vaccine doses or regimens.

What the treatment or condition label conveys for this sample: about 20 received Ad26.COV2.S at low or high dose, single or two shots; 5 received placebo; per-sample allocation not given. Repertoires of vaccine and placebo recipients were sequenced from samples taken on day 63 after the first injection. Between 29 July and 7 August 2020, Cohort 1b enrolled some 25 adults aged 18-55 years at one site in Boston, USA. Ad26.COV2.S consisted of a replication-incompetent adenovirus type 26 vector by which a prefusion-stabilized SARS-CoV-2 spike protein from the original Wuhan strain was expressed. The immunoSEQ Assay was used to sequence TCRbeta CDR3 regions. After extraction, genomic DNA underwent amplification by bias-controlled multiplex PCR, followed by high-throughput sequencing. The original methods were these. Collapsing and filtering of sequences were performed to quantify the absolute abundance of each unique TCRbeta CDR3 region. T cell fraction was estimated by normalizing TCRbeta template counts to usable DNA, with usable DNA measured through amplification of reference genes found in all nucleated cells. Repertoire TCRs were annotated as SARS-CoV-2-specific by exact matching of V gene, CDR3 amino acid sequence and J gene to a known reactive TCR set. The reference SARS-CoV-2 TCR set was obtained from MIRA and was filtered for enrichment in COVID-19-positive ImmuneCODE repertoires, whereby public or cross-reactive TCRs were removed. Using the MIRA antigens, annotated TCRs were further analysed by specific ORF or by position within an ORF. Breadth was defined as annotated unique rearrangements over total unique productive rearrangements; depth was the summed frequency of those rearrangements. TCR breadth was compared between groups using two-sided Wilcoxon rank-sum tests. TCRdb's version of the immuneACCESS table is confined to in-frame rearrangements and falls short of the full clone set. An unresolved V gene accounts for under half of the shortfall where checked; the remainder is of unknown origin. That table is the source of V, J and clone size, and D and trimming were worked out from the DNA. The sample has fewer than 800,000 clones on record, roughly 90% of them singletons. The ten largest clones add up to about 1.5% of the sample.

A word on this clone: The antigen this receptor binds is unknown. The record has no base qualities; no much larger clone is one base away.

Sequences were derived from peripheral blood, sampled in a trial of Ad26.COV2.S vaccine versus placebo. This receptor was obtained from a person between 18 and 65 years old who received the Ad26.COV2.S COVID-19 vaccine or a placebo.

The CDR3 in this case is CASSPMLDRFEAFF. The DNA sequence is TGTGCCAGCAGCCCAATGCTTGACAGGTTTGAAGCTTTCTTT. The V gene is TRBV2 and the J gene is TRBJ1-1; matching of 6 bases hints at TRBD1 as the D gene. CDR1 SNHLY and CDR2 FYNNEI were looked up in the germline V gene. Inclusive of the bounding cysteine and phenylalanine, the CDR3 is 14 residues long. Kept here is only the CDR3 DNA, which spans 42 bases and is read in frame from base 1. The junction shows trimming of 6 bases on V and 7 bases on J, plus 18 bases between the germline ends.